These T cell receptor beta chains were read from a single sample in a study of blood T cell repertoires in COVID-19. Data came from immunoSEQ multiplex PCR; TCRdb stores just in-frame clones and leaves some out. This sample has about 170,000 clones, with 86% found just once. Source material: peripheral blood. The receptors come from a woman aged 55-75 years with COVID-19, enrolled during active disease. Each CDR3 is given with its conserved first and last residue. A D gene is named only where the DNA matches it firmly. The size of a clone is reported for some rows only, either as once, few or many, or as a class for expanded clones.

size,D,V,J,CDR3
.,.,TRBV4-1,TRBJ1-2,CASSQELAVNYGYTF
.,TRBD2,TRBV4-1,TRBJ2-5,CASSQVSGSPETQYF
.,.,TRBV11-3,TRBJ2-7,CASSLDRYYEQYF
.,TRBD2,TRBV4-2,TRBJ2-7,CASSQDLGTSAYEQYF
.,TRBD1,TRBV7-2,TRBJ1-2,CASSLRARTGTNYGYTF
once,.,TRBV18,TRBJ2-7,CASSPPGRSSYEQYF
once,.,TRBV24-1,TRBJ2-5,CATSENRVLQTQYF
.,.,TRBV10-3,TRBJ2-5,CAIRTQGRETQYF
few,TRBD1,TRBV6-2/TRBV6-3,TRBJ1-3,CASSAGTGVSGNTIYF
.,.,TRBV30,TRBJ1-5,CAWSGSSNQPQHF
.,TRBD1,TRBV2,TRBJ1-4,CASRSDRGNEKLFF
few,.,TRBV11-3,TRBJ2-7,CASSLRDTYEQYF
.,.,TRBV11-1,TRBJ1-6,CASSSTKVESPLHF